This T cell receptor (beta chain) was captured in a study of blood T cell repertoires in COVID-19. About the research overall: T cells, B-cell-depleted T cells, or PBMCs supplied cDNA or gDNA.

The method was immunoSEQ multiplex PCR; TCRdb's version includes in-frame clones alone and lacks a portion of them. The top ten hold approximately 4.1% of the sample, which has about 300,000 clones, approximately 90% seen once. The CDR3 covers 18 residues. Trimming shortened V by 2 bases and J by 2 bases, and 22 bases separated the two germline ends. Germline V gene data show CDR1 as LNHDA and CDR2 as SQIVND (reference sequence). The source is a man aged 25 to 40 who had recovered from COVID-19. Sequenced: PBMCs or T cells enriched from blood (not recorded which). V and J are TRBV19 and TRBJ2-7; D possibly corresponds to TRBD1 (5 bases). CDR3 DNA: TGTGCCAGTAGTATATACGCCACAGGTACTGGCGCAACCTACGAGCAGTACTTC. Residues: CASSIYATGTGATYEQYF.